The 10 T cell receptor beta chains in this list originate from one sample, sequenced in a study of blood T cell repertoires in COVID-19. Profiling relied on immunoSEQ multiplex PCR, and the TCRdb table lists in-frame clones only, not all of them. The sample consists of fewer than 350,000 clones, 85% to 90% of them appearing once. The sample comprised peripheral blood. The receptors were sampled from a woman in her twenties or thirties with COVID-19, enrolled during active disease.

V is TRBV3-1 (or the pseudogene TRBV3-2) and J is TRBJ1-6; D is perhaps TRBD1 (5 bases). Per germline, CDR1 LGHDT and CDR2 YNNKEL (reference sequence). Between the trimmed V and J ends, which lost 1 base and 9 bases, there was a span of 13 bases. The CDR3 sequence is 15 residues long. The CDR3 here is CASSQGSAGFSPLHF. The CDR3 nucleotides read TGTGCCAGCAGCCAAGGTTCGGCAGGGTTTTCACCCCTCCACTTT.

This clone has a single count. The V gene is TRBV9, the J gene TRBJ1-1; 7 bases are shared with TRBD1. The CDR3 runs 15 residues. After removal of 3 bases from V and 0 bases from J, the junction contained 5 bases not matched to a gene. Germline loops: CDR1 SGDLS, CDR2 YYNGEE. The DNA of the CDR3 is TGTGCCAGCAGCGCAGACAGGGCTCTGAACACTGAAGCTTTCTTT. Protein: CASSADRALNTEAFF.

CDR3: CASSLEAGYEKLFF. CDR3 coding DNA: TGCGCCAGCAGCTTGGAGGCAGGTTATGAAAAACTGTTTTTT. The V call is TRBV5-1, the J call TRBJ1-4; D unclear. The germline CDR1 and CDR2 sequences are SGHRS and YFSETQ. This CDR3 region has 14 residues. Trimming removed 0 bases at V and 6 bases at J, with 9 bases between. The full variable domain, its missing parts supplied by reference TRBV5-1 and TRBJ1-4, is KAGVTQTPRYLIKTRGQQVTLSCSPISGHRSVSWYQQTPGQGLQFLFEYFSETQRNKGNFPGRFSGRQFSNSRSEMNVSTLELGDSALYLCASSLEAGYEKLFFGSGTQLSVL.

In nucleotides, the CDR3 is TGTGCCAGCAGTTACTGGCGGACTAGCACAGATACGCAGTATTTT. The encoded protein is CASSYWRTSTDTQYF. The J gene is TRBJ2-3, the V gene TRBV6-2 or TRBV6-3, with D possibly TRBD2 on 5 matching bases. V gave up 1 base and J gave up 0 bases, with 8 bases separating them. This CDR3 spans 15 amino acids. From germline, CDR1 is MNHEY and CDR2 SVGEGT.

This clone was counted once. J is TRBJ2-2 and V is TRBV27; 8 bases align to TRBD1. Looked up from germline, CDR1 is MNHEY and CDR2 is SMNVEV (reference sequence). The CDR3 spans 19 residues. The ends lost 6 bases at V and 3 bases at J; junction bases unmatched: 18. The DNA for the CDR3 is TGTGCCAGCAGACCTCCCTGGACAGGGCGGAAACAACACACCGGGGAGCTGTTTTTT. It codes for CASRPPWTGRKQHTGELFF.

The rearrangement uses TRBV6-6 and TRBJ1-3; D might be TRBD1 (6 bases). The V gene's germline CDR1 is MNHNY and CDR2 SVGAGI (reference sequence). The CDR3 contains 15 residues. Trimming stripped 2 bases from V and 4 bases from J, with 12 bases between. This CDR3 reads CASSYQGLRGNTIYF. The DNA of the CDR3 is TGTGCCAGCAGTTACCAGGGGCTTAGGGGAAACACCATATATTTT.

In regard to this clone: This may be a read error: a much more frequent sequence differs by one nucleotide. The CDR3 protein is CASRRTGAYEQYF. The CDR3 nucleotides are TGTGCCAGCAGGCGGACAGGGGCCTACGAGCAGTACTTC. The chain links TRBV3-1 (or the pseudogene TRBV3-2) to TRBJ2-7; 9 nucleotides align to TRBD1. Germline trimming cut 6 bases from V and 2 bases from J; bases unmatched to any gene: 2. Looked up from germline, CDR1 is LGHDT and CDR2 is YNNKEL (reference sequence). This CDR3 comprises 13 residues.

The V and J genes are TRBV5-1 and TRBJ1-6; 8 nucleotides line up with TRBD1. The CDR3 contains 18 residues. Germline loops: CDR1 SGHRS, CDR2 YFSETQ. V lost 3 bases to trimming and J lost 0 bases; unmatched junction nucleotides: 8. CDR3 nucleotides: TGCGCCAGCAGCTCTCTCAGACAGGGGAGCTCCTATAATTCACCCCTCCACTTT. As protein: CASSSLRQGSSYNSPLHF.

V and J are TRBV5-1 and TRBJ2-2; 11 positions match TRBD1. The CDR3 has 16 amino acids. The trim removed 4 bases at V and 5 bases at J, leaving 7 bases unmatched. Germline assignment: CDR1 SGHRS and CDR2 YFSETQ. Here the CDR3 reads CASSLRTGGSTGELFF. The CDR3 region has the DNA TGCGCCAGCAGCCTAAGGACAGGGGGCAGTACCGGGGAGCTGTTTTTT.

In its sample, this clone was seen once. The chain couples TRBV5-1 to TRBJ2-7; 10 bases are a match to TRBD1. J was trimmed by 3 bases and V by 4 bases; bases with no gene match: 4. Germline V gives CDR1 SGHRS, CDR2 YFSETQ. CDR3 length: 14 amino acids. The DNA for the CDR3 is TGCGCCAGCAGCCCCGGGGACAGGGGCTACGAGCAGTACTTC. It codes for CASSPGDRGYEQYF.